This record covers a single T cell receptor (beta chain). The specificity of this receptor is unknown. Within one base of it there is no much larger clone, and no base qualities were kept. V lost 2 bases and J lost 6 bases; the stretch between them is 14 bases long. Based on the germline V gene, the CDR1 and CDR2 sequences are SGHRS and YFSETQ. The CDR3 spans 14 residues, from the cysteine through the phenylalanine. The DNA shown is the 42-base CDR3, in frame from base 1. The sample is drawn from a study of graft-versus-host responses after intestinal transplantation (dated by TCRdb to about 2021). For context, the study as a whole: Multivisceral, liver-intestinal, or isolated intestinal transplants were received by the recipients. The cohort enrolled under 25 intestinal transplant recipients including one retransplant, and a few patients lacking pretransplant specimens were excluded. Graft-versus-host and host-versus-graft alloreactive T cell clones were tracked in the graft, circulation and bone marrow after intestinal transplantation using bulk TCR-beta CDR3 sequencing. A peak of at least 4% donor T cells among recipient peripheral blood mononuclear cells was the definition used for donor T cell macrochimerism. Rather than going through the commercial service, samples from a few later patients were sequenced in-house on an Illumina MiSeq and processed with MiXCR. Every recipient was given anti-thymocyte globulin induction, followed by about 3 years of maintenance tacrolimus and steroids. Alloreactive clones were identified by sequencing pre-transplant mixed lymphocyte reaction products and comparing them with unstimulated pre-transplant donor and recipient T cells.

The time point label here, explained by the study, means: cells obtained before transplantation from donor or recipient. CD3+CD4+ and CD3+CD8+ populations were FACS-sorted from unstimulated pre-transplant donor and recipient cells taken from spleen or lymph nodes. The library was obtained by the immunoSEQ multiplex PCR assay. In most patients, genomic DNA was isolated using the Qiagen DNeasy Blood and Tissue Kit and sent frozen to Adaptive Biotechnologies for TCR sequencing. For most patients, high-throughput TCR-beta CDR3 sequencing of genomic DNA was performed by Adaptive Biotechnologies. As for how the authors treated the data: TCR sequencing data for roughly 20 patients were retrieved from Adaptive's ImmunoSEQ software; three other patients were processed with MiXCR and VDJtools. CD4 versus CD8 sorting errors were corrected by removing sequences found in both subsets at a frequency ratio below 5:1. CDR3 nucleotide sequences shared by donor and recipient were removed because the origin of these sequences could not be assigned. To be classed as alloreactive, a clone needed at least 2-fold expansion over unstimulated cells and a minimum CFSE-low frequency of 0.002% (template counts) or 0.001% (read counts). Clones detected in sequenced pre-transplant spleen, lymph node, or MLR CFSE-low populations of the donor or recipient were defined as mappable. Cumulative frequency of alloreactive clones was calculated as a percentage of all sequences weighted by copy number. TCRdb limited this immuneACCESS table to in-frame rearrangements with V and J called. A share of clones is missing; checked studies link under half to unresolved V genes, and the rest is unexplained. Clone size and the V and J calls come from that table; the DNA yielded D and trimming. This sample has 99,000 or so clones in its table, and more than 75% of those were observed once. The ten largest clones take up about 0.9% of the sample.

Summary of the overall study and its limitations: The conclusions were limited by the relatively low number and heterogeneity of the intestinal transplant patients. GvH clones turned up in recipient bone marrow, with some appearing earlier in ileal mucosa or blood, a pattern consistent with an intestinal mucosal origin. Early after transplant, peak levels of circulating GvH clones were found to be associated with declines in HvG clones. Patients with donor T cell macrochimerism had high GvH to HvG T cell clonal ratios in their allografts.

Specimen: unstimulated CD4+ T cells sorted from spleen or lymph node cells, collected before intestinal transplant. Recombination joined TRBV5-1 with TRBJ1-2; D gene: possibly TRBD1, on 5 matching bases. This sequence was found in a human donor who received an intestinal transplant. The CDR3 has the sequence CASSLRGRADGYTF. The DNA is as follows: TGCGCCAGCAGCTTACGAGGCAGGGCGGATGGCTACACCTTC.